A selection of T cell receptor beta chains follows, all from one sample in a study of cytomegalovirus exposure and HLA in healthy donors. The method was immunoSEQ multiplex PCR; TCRdb's version includes in-frame clones alone and lacks a portion of them. The sample consists of roughly 86,000 clones, around four fifths of them appearing once. Specimen: PBMCs. The receptors were gathered from a man aged 45-60 years in good health and CMV-seropositive. Each CDR3 is given with its conserved first and last residue. A D gene is named only where the DNA matches it firmly. Clone size is stated in some rows and not others, as once, few, many or a class when expanded.

>TRBJ1-1|TRBV19|NA|16|TRBD1
CASSIDPRTGNTEAFF
TGTGCCAGTAGTATAGATCCCCGGACAGGGAACACTGAAGCTTTCTTT
>TRBJ1-1|TRBV30|NA|14|NA
CAWSVKQGGTEAFF
TGTGCCTGGAGTGTAAAGCAGGGAGGTACTGAAGCTTTCTTT
>TRBJ1-2|TRBV5-6|few|13|NA
CASSLDPGMGYTF
TGTGCCAGCAGCTTGGATCCGGGAATGGGCTACACCTTC
>TRBJ2-7|TRBV9|NA|13|NA
CASSVGAGDEQYF
TGTGCCAGCAGTGTGGGGGCGGGGGACGAGCAGTACTTC
>TRBJ2-1|TRBV9|NA|16|TRBD1
CASSFGPGTGLDEQFF
TGTGCCAGCAGCTTCGGTCCCGGGACAGGGCTGGATGAGCAGTTCTTC
>TRBJ1-5|TRBV28|NA|17|NA
CASSPLAFRYSNQPQNF
TGTGCCAGCAGTCCCCTCGCGTTCCGATATAGCAATCAGCCCCAGAATTTT
>TRBJ1-1|TRBV4-1|NA|15|NA
CASSQDGGVPTEAFF
TGCGCCAGCAGCCAAGATGGGGGGGTTCCCACTGAAGCTTTCTTT
>TRBJ1-2|TRBV18|NA|15|NA
CASSPQDNPVYGYTF
TGTGCCAGCTCACCGCAGGACAATCCGGTCTATGGCTACACCTTC
>TRBJ1-2|TRBV28|NA|14|TRBD1
CASSSGQGGYGYTF
TGTGCCAGCAGTTCGGGACAGGGCGGCTATGGCTACACCTTC
>TRBJ2-7|TRBV4-1|few|14|NA
CASSWGGRSYEQYF
TGCGCCAGCAGCTGGGGGGGCCGGTCCTACGAGCAGTACTTC
>TRBJ2-3|TRBV7-2|once|14|NA
CASSLDRGTDTQYF
TGTGCCAGCAGCTTAGACAGGGGCACAGATACGCAGTATTTT
>TRBJ2-7|TRBV9|NA|17|TRBD1
CASSVGALGTDLYEQYF
TGTGCCAGCAGCGTAGGGGCGTTAGGGACAGACCTCTACGAGCAGTACTTC
>TRBJ1-1|TRBV14|NA|15|NA
CASSHTWTGGTEAFF
TGTGCCAGCAGCCACACTTGGACGGGAGGAACTGAAGCTTTCTTT
>TRBJ2-1|TRBV27|NA|18|TRBD2
CASSPRGTTYGVSNEQFF
TGTGCCAGCAGTCCACGAGGGACTACCTACGGAGTTAGCAATGAGCAGTTCTTC
>TRBJ1-4|TRBV7-8|NA|14|TRBD1
CASSFDRANEKLFF
TGTGCCAGCAGTTTTGACAGGGCTAACGAAAAACTGTTTTTT
>TRBJ1-2|TRBV6-5|NA|13|TRBD1
CASMGPGGSGYTF
TGTGCCAGCATGGGTCCAGGGGGCAGTGGCTACACCTTC
>TRBJ2-1|TRBV9|NA|16|NA
CASSPTSGSSYNEQFF
TGTGCCAGCAGCCCCACAAGTGGGAGCTCCTACAATGAGCAGTTCTTC
>TRBJ1-6|TRBV9|NA|18|NA
CASSGGGSASSYNSPLHF
TGTGCCAGCAGCGGCGGGGGGTCGGCGAGCTCCTATAATTCACCCCTCCACTTT
>TRBJ1-5|TRBV6-6|NA|16|TRBD1
CASSRGQSYSNQPQHF
TGTGCCAGCAGTAGGGGACAGTCTTATAGCAATCAGCCCCAGCATTTT
>TRBJ1-4|TRBV5-1|NA|15|TRBD1
CASSSLGTGDEKLFF
TGCGCCAGCAGCTCACTCGGGACAGGGGATGAAAAACTGTTTTTT
>TRBJ2-1|TRBV2|NA|15|NA
CASSERRGPYNEQFF
TGTGCCAGCAGTGAAAGGCGGGGGCCCTACAATGAGCAGTTCTTC
>TRBJ2-2|TRBV5-8|NA|12|NA
CASSFPTGELFF
TGTGCCAGCAGCTTTCCGACCGGGGAGCTGTTTTTT
>TRBJ1-3|TRBV29-1|NA|12|NA
CSVVRSGNTIYF
TGCAGCGTTGTCAGATCTGGAAACACCATATATTTT
>TRBJ2-5|TRBV6-5|NA|15|TRBD1
CASSHPGTGLETQYF
TGTGCCAGCAGTCACCCCGGGACAGGGTTAGAGACCCAGTACTTC
>TRBJ1-1|TRBV18|NA|13|NA
CASSQGGDTEAFF
TGTGCCAGCTCACAGGGGGGGGACACTGAAGCTTTCTTT
>TRBJ2-7|TRBV5-1|NA|13|NA
CASSRVPEDEQYF
TGCGCCAGCAGCAGGGTTCCGGAGGACGAGCAGTACTTC
>TRBJ1-3|TRBV5-1|NA|15|NA
CASSPSGSIGNTIYF
TGCGCCAGCAGCCCTTCCGGTTCTATCGGAAACACCATATATTTT
>TRBJ1-1|TRBV25-1|NA|15|NA
CASSDPKAGNTEAFF
TGTGCCAGCAGTGACCCCAAGGCGGGGAACACTGAAGCTTTCTTT
>TRBJ2-2|TRBV29-1|NA|14|NA
CSAEQGSNTGELFF
TGCAGCGCCGAACAGGGATCGAACACCGGGGAGCTGTTTTTT
>TRBJ1-3|TRBV9|NA|16|NA
CASSALHGPGGNTIYF
TGTGCCAGCAGCGCTCTACACGGTCCGGGAGGAAACACCATATATTTT
>TRBJ2-5|TRBV10-3|once|14|TRBD2
CAISSAGGQETQYF
TGTGCCATCAGTTCAGCGGGGGGTCAAGAGACCCAGTACTTC
>TRBJ1-5|TRBV27|few|13|NA
CASRRTSNQPQHF
TGTGCCAGCAGGAGAACTAGCAATCAGCCCCAGCATTTT
>TRBJ2-2|TRBV14|NA|14|NA
CASSQDRGAGELFF
TGTGCCAGCAGCCAAGATCGCGGGGCCGGGGAGCTGTTTTTT
>TRBJ1-6|TRBV10-3|NA|15|NA
CAISESSERYSPLHF
TGTGCCATCAGTGAGTCGAGTGAGAGGTATTCACCCCTCCACTTT
>TRBJ1-3|TRBV27|once|16|NA
CASRATALPTGNTIYF
TGTGCCAGCAGGGCAACAGCCCTCCCAACTGGAAACACCATATATTTT
>TRBJ2-6|TRBV5-5|NA|15|NA
CASSLGVVAANVLTF
TGTGCCAGCAGCTTGGGGGTAGTAGCGGCCAACGTCCTGACTTTC
>TRBJ2-7|TRBV10-3|NA|15|TRBD1
CAISTSGTGSYEQYF
TGTGCCATCAGTACCTCCGGGACAGGTTCCTACGAGCAGTACTTC
>TRBJ2-7|TRBV27|once|19|TRBD2
CASSAKGLAGGSSGYEQYF
TGTGCCAGCAGTGCAAAGGGACTAGCGGGGGGGAGTAGTGGCTACGAGCAGTACTTC
>TRBJ2-7|TRBV9|NA|15|TRBD1
CASSSWDRVGAEQYF
TGTGCCAGCAGCAGCTGGGACAGGGTGGGGGCCGAGCAGTACTTC
>TRBJ2-1|TRBV7-3|NA|16|TRBD2
CASSLRLAGDLSEQFF
TGTGCCAGCAGCTTAAGACTAGCGGGGGATTTAAGTGAGCAGTTCTTC
>TRBJ1-5|TRBV28|once|15|TRBD1
CASRTGTGGLQPQHF
TGTGCCAGCAGAACCGGGACAGGGGGTTTGCAGCCCCAGCATTTT
>TRBJ1-4|TRBV27|NA|12|NA
CASSSQGFELFF
TGTGCCAGCAGTTCCCAGGGTTTTGAACTGTTTTTT
>TRBJ1-1|TRBV5-5|few|13|NA
CASSFRENTEAFF
TGTGCCAGCAGCTTTCGAGAGAACACTGAAGCTTTCTTT
>TRBJ1-2|TRBV15|NA|15|TRBD1
CATGRDQTGPFGYTF
TGTGCCACCGGCAGAGATCAGACAGGGCCCTTTGGCTACACCTTC
>TRBJ1-1|TRBV6-1|NA|15|NA
CANIPMEGMNTEAFF
TGTGCCAACATTCCAATGGAGGGGATGAACACTGAAGCTTTCTTT
>TRBJ2-5|TRBV6-4|NA|20|TRBD1
CASSRRPPLRGPRILETQYF
TGTGCCAGCAGTAGACGTCCCCCACTCAGGGGGCCTCGAATTCTGGAGACCCAGTACTTC
>TRBJ2-7|TRBV10-3|once|14|NA
CAISESTVGQEQYF
TGTGCCATCAGTGAGTCGACGGTTGGACAAGAGCAGTACTTC
>TRBJ1-1|TRBV28|NA|16|NA
CASRTNPRFQNTEAFF
TGTGCCAGCAGGACTAATCCGCGATTTCAGAACACTGAAGCTTTCTTT
>TRBJ1-1|TRBV7-9|NA|15|NA
CASSLSRSGGLEAFF
TGTGCCAGCAGCTTATCCCGCTCTGGGGGACTTGAAGCTTTCTTT
>TRBJ2-5|TRBV10-3|NA|12|NA
CAISGPRETQYF
TGTGCCATCAGTGGCCCGCGGGAGACCCAGTACTTC
>TRBJ2-3|TRBV5-5|few|16|NA
CASRPIDSRGTDTQYF
TGTGCCAGCAGACCCATCGACTCGAGGGGCACAGATACGCAGTATTTT
>TRBJ1-1|TRBV5-8|NA|15|NA
CASSLESSWNTEAFF
TGTGCCAGCAGCTTGGAATCGTCCTGGAACACTGAAGCTTTCTTT